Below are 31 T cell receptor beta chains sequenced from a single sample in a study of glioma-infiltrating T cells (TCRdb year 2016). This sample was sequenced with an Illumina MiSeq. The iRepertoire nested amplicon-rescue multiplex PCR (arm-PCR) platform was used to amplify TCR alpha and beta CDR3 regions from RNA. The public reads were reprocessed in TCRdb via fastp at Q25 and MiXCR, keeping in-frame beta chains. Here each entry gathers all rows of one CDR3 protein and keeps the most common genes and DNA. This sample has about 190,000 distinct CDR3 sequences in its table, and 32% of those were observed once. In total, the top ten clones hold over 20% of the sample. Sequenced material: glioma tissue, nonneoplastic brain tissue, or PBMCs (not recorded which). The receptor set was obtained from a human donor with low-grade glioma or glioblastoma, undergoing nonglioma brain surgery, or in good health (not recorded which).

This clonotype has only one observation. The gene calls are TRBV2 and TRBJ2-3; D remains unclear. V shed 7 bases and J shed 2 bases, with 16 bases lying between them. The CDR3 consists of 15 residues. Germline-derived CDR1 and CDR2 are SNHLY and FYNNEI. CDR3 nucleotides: TGTGCCAGCAAAAACCAACGAGCCCCCACAGATACGCAGTATTTT. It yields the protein CASKNQRAPTDTQYF.

The CDR3 spells CASIIQRTTGELFF. CDR3 in DNA: TGTGCCAGCATTATACAGCGTACCACCGGGGAGCTGTTTTTT. The V and J genes are TRBV12-3 or TRBV12-4 and TRBJ2-2; D remains ambiguous. V lost 7 bases and J lost 4, with 13 bases in between. This CDR3 has 14 residues.

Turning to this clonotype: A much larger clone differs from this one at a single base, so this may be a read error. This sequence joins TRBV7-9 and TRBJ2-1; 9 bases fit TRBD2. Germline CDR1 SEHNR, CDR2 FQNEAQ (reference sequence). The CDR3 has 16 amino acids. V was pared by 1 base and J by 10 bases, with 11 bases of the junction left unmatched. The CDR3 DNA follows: TGTGCCAGCAGCTTAGGACTAGCGGTCAGCTCCTACGAGCAGTTCTTC. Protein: CASSLGLAVSSYEQFF.

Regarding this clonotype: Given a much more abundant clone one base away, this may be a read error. The DNA of the CDR3 is TGTGCCAGTAGGAATGCCGGAGGGAGCAATCAGCCCCAGCATTTT. As protein: CASRNAGGSNQPQHF. The chain joins TRBV19 to TRBJ1-5; no clear D gene. The CDR3 spans 15 residues. The germline CDR1 and CDR2 sequences are LNHDA and SQIVND (reference sequence). V lost 6 bases and J lost 1, with 13 bases in between.

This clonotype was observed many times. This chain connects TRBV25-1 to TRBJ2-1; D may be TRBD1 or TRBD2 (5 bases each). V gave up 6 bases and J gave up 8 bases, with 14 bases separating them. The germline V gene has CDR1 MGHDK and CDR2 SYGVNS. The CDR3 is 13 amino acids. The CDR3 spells CASRQAGGDEQFF. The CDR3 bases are TGTGCCAGCAGACAGGCGGGCGGTGATGAGCAGTTCTTC. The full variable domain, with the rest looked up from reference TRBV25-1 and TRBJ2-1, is EADIYQTPRYLVIGTGKKITLECSQTMGHDKMYWYQQDPGMELHLIHYSYGVNSTEKGDLSSESTVSRIRTEHFPLTLESARPSHTSQYLCASRQAGGDEQFFGPGTRLTVL.

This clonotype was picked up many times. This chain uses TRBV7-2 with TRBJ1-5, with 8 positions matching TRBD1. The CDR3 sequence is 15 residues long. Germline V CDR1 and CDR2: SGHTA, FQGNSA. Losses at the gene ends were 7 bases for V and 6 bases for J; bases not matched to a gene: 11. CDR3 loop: CASTDGQGGAQPQHF. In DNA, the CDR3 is TGTGCCAGCACCGATGGACAGGGCGGCGCTCAGCCCCAGCATTTT. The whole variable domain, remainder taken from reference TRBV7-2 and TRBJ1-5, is GAGVSQSPSNKVTEKGKDVELRCDPISGHTALYWYRQSLGQGLEFLIYFQGNSAPDKSGLPSDRFSAERTGGSVSTLTIQRTQQEDSAVYLCASTDGQGGAQPQHFGDGTRLSIL.

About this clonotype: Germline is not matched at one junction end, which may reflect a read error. The CDR3 sequence is CASRLLGMNTEAFF. As DNA, the CDR3 is TGTGCCAGCAGGTTACTGGGGATGAATACTGAAGCTTTCTTT. V gene TRBV6-8 combines with J gene TRBJ1-1; unclear D gene. The CDR3 loop spans 14 amino acids. Germline V CDR1 and CDR2: MNHGY, SAAAGT.

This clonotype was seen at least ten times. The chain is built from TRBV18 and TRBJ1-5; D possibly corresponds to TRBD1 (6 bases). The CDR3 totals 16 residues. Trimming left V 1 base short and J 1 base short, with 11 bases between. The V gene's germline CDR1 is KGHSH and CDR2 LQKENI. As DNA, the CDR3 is TGTGCCAGCTCACCACGGGGGGCGGACAGCAATCAGCCCCAGCATTTT. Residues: CASSPRGADSNQPQHF.

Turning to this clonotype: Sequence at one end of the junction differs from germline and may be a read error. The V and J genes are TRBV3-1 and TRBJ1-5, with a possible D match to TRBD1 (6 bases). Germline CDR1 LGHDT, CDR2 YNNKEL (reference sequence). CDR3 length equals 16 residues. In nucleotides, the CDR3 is TGTGCCAGCAGCGCACTGGACAGCCATAGCCATCAGCCACAGCATTTT. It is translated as CASSALDSHSHQPQHF.

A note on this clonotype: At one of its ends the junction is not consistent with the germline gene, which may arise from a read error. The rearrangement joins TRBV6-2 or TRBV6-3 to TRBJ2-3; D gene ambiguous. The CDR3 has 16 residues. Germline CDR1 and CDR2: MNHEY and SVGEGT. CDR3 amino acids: CASSIITHRTTDTQCF. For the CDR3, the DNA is TGTGCCAGCAGTATCATAACTCACCGAACCACAGATACGCAGTGTTTT.

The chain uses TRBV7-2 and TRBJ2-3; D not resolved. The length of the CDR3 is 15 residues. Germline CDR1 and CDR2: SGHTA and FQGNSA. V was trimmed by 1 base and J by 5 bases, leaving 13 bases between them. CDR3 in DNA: TGTGCCAGCAGCTTAGAGTTCACCCGCAAAGATACGCAGTATTTT. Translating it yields CASSLEFTRKDTQYF. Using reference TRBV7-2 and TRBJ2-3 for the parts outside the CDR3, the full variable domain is GAGVSQSPSNKVTEKGKDVELRCDPISGHTALYWYRQSLGQGLEFLIYFQGNSAPDKSGLPSDRFSAERTGGSVSTLTIQRTQQEDSAVYLCASSLEFTRKDTQYFGPGTRLTVL.

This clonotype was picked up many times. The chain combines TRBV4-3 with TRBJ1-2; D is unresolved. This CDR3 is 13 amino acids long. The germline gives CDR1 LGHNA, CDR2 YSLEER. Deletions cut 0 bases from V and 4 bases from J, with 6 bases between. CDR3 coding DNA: TGCGCCAGCAGCCAAGAGGGGTTCTATGGCTACACCTTC. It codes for CASSQEGFYGYTF.

Here the CDR3 DNA reads TGTGCCAGCAGCGGCCGCGGGACCACCCGGCGTGGCTACACCTTC. Translating it yields CASSGRGTTRRGYTF. The rearrangement joins TRBV9 to TRBJ1-2; a possible D gene is TRBD1 (5 bases). This CDR3 has 15 residues. Trimming removed 3 bases at V and 7 bases at J, with 19 bases between. Germline V gene lookup returns CDR1 SGDLS and CDR2 YYNGEE. The full variable domain, in which reference TRBV9 and TRBJ1-2 provide the parts outside the CDR3, is DSGVTQTPKHLITATGQRVTLRCSPRSGDLSVYWYQQSLDQGLQFLIQYYNGEERAKGNILERFSAQQFPDLHSELNLSSLELGDSALYFCASSGRGTTRRGYTFGSGTRLTVV.

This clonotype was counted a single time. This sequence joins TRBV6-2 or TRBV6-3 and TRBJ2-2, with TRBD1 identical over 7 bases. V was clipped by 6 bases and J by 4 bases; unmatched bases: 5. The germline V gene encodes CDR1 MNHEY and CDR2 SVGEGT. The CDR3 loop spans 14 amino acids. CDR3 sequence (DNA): TGTGCCAGCAGCTCAGGGGGACGCACCGGGGAGCTGTTTTTT. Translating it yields CASSSGGRTGELFF.

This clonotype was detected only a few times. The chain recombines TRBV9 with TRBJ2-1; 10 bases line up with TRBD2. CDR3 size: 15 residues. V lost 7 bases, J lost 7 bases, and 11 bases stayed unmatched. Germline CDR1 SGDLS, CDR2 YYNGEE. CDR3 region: CASARGTSDQNEQFF. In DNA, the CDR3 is TGTGCCAGCGCCCGGGGGACTAGCGATCAAAATGAGCAGTTCTTC.

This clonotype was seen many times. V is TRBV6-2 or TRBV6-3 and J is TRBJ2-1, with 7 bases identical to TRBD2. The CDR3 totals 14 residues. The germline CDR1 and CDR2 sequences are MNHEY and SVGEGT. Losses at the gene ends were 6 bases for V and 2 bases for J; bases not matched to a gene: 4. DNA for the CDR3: TGTGCCAGCAGACAGCGGGAAACCTACAATGAGCAGTTCTTC. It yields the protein CASRQRETYNEQFF.

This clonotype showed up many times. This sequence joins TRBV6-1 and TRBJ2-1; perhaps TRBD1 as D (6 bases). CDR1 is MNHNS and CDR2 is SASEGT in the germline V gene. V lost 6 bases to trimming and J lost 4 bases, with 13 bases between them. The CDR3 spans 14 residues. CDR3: CASSSYDRYNEQFF. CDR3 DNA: TGTGCCAGCAGCTCCTACGACAGGTACAATGAGCAGTTCTTC.

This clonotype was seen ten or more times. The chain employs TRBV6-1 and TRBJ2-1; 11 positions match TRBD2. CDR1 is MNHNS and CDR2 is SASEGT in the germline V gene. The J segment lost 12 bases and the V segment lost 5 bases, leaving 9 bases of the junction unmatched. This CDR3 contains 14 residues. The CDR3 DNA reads TGTGCCAGCAGTTGGGACCTAGCGGGAGGTTGGCAGTTCTTC. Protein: CASSWDLAGGWQFF.

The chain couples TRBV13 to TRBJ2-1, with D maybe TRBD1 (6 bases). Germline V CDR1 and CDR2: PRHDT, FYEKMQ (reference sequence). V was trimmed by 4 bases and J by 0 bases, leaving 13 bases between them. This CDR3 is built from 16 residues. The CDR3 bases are TGTGCCAGCAGCTCTGGTTTAGGGGGCTCCTACAATGAGCAGTTCTTC. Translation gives CASSSGLGGSYNEQFF. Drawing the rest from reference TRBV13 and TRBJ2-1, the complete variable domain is AAGVIQSPRHLIKEKRETATLKCYPIPRHDTVYWYQQGPGQDPQFLISFYEKMQSDKGSIPDRFSAQQFSDYHSELNMSSLELGDSALYFCASSSGLGGSYNEQFFGPGTRLTVL.

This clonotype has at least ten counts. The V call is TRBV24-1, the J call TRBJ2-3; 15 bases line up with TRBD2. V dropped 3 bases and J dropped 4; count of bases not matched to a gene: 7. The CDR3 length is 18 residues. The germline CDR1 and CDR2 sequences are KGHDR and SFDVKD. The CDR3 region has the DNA TGTGCCACCAGTGATCCCGGGACTAGCGGGAGGTACCCAGATACGCAGTATTTT. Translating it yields CATSDPGTSGRYPDTQYF.

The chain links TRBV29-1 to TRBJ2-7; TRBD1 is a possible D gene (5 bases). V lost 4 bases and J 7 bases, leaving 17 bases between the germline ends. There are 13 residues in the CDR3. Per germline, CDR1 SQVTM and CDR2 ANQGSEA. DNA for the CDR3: TGCAGCGTTGGACATGGGGCGCAGAGGGAGCAGTACTTC. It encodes CSVGHGAQREQYF.

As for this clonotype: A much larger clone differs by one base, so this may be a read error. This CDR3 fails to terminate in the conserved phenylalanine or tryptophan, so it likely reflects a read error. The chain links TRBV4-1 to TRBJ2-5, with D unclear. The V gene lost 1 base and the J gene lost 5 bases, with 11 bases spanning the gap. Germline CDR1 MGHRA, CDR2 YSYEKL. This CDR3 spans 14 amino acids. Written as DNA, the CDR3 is TGCGCCAGCAGCCAAGGAAGGTCTGGGGAGACCCAGTACTTG. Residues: CASSQGRSGETQYL.

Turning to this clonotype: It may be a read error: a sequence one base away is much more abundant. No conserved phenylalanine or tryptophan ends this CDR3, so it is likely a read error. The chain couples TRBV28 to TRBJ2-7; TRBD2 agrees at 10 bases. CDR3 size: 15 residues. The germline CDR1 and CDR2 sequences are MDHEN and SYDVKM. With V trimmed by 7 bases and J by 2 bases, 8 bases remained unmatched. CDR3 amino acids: CASTTGLAGAYEQYL. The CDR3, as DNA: TGTGCCAGCACCACTGGCCTAGCGGGAGCCTACGAGCAGTACCTC.

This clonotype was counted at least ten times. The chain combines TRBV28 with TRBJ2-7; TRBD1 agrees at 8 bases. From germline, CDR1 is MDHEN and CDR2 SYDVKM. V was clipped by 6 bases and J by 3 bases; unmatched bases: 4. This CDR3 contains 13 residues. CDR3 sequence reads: CASRDGTGYEQYF. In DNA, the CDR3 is TGTGCCAGCAGGGACGGGACAGGCTACGAGCAGTACTTC.

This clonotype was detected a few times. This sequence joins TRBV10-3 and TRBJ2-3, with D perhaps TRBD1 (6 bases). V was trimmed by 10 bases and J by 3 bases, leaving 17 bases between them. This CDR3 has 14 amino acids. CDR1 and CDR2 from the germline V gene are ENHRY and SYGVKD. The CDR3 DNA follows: TGTGCCACCCGGGACATAGGGTCAACAGATACGCAGTATTTT. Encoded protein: CATRDIGSTDTQYF.

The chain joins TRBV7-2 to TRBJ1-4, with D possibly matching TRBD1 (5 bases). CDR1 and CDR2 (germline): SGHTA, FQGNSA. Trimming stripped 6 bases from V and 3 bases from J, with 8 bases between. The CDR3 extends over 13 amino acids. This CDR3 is CASRVQANEKLFF. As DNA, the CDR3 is TGTGCCAGCAGAGTACAGGCTAATGAAAAACTGTTTTTT.

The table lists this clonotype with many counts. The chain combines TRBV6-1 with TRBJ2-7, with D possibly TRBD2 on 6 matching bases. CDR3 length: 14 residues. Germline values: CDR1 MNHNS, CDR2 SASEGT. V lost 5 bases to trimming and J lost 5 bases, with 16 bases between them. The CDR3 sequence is CASSLNSGSHEQYF. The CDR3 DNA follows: TGTGCCAGCAGTCTTAATAGCGGATCCCACGAGCAGTACTTC.

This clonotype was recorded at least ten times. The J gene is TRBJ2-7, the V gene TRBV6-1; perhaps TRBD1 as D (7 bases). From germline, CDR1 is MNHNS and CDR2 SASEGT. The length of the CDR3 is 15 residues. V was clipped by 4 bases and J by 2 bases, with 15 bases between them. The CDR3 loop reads CASSAGTAGAYEQYF. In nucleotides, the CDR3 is TGTGCCAGCAGTGCTGGGACAGCGGGCGCCTACGAGCAGTACTTC.

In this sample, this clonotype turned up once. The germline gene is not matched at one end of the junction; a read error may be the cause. CDR3 sequence reads: CASSVEVGGPSKDTQYF. CDR3 nucleotides: TGTGCCAGCAGCGTAGAGGTCGGCGGGCCTAGCAAAGATACGCAGTATTTT. The gene calls are TRBV9 and TRBJ2-3, with D maybe TRBD2 (5 bases). The CDR3 totals 17 residues. The V gene's germline CDR1 is SGDLS and CDR2 YYNGEE.

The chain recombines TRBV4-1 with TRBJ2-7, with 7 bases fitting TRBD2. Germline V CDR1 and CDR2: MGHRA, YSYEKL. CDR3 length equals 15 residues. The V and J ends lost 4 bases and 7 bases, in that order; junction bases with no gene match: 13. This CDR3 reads CASSRLADFYNEQYF. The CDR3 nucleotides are TGCGCCAGCAGCCGTCTAGCGGACTTTTACAATGAGCAGTACTTC.

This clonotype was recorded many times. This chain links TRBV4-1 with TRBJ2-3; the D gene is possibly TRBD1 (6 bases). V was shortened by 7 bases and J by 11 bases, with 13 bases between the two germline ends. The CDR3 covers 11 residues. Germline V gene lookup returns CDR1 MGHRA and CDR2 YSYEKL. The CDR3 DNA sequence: TGCGCCAGCACCGACCAGGGGAGGCAGTATTTT. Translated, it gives CASTDQGRQYF.